Below are 8 T cell receptor beta chains sequenced from a single sample in a study of regulatory and conventional T cells in RAG deficiency. Clones were read by immunoSEQ multiplex PCR, and TCRdb kept only the in-frame ones, dropping some. Found here are 6,000 to 8,500 clones, approximately 82% of them singletons; the top ten hold 9.5% to 15%. The data were also submitted as part of a second study, on regulatory T cells. That work states: The PCR used 52 TRBV and 13 TRBJ primers.

The sequenced material came from CD8+ T cells sorted from blood. These receptor sequences come from a human donor in good health.

This clone was counted a single time. The V call is TRBV7-8, the J call TRBJ2-3, with TRBD2 identical over 7 bases. The CDR3 has 14 residues. The V and J ends lost 1 base and 4 bases, in that order; junction bases with no gene match: 2. Per germline, CDR1 SGHVS and CDR2 FQNEAQ. The CDR3 DNA sequence: TGTGCCAGCAGCTTAGGACTAGCAGCAGATACGCAGTATTTT. Amino acids: CASSLGLAADTQYF.

V gene TRBV9 combines with J gene TRBJ1-2, with 12 bases identical to TRBD1. V dropped 2 bases and J dropped 8; count of bases not matched to a gene: 13. The length of the CDR3 is 17 residues. Germline V gene sequence: CDR1 SGDLS, CDR2 YYNGEE. CDR3 nucleotides: TGTGCCAGCAGCGTGAATCCGGGACAGGGGGCGACAATCGGCTACACCTTC. This gives the protein CASSVNPGQGATIGYTF.

This clone was found a few times. The chain uses TRBV6-6 and TRBJ2-1; 8 nucleotides align to TRBD2. The J segment lost 10 bases and the V segment lost 7 bases, leaving 18 bases of the junction unmatched. CDR1 is MNHNY and CDR2 is SVGAGI in the germline V gene (reference sequence). CDR3 length equals 16 residues. CDR3 protein: CASKTGAGGTWGEQFF. CDR3 in DNA: TGTGCCAGCAAAACTGGCGCGGGGGGAACGTGGGGGGAGCAGTTCTTC.

The chain has TRBV28 and TRBJ1-1; maybe TRBD1 (6 bases). CDR3 size: 13 residues. Germline V gives CDR1 MDHEN, CDR2 SYDVKM. The V and J ends lost 3 bases and 4 bases respectively, with 9 bases between them. CDR3 in DNA: TGTGCCAGCAGTTTCGGGGGGCGCACTGAAGCTTTCTTT. Residues: CASSFGGRTEAFF.

V gene TRBV9 combines with J gene TRBJ2-7, with D hard to call. CDR1 and CDR2 from the germline V gene are SGDLS and YYNGEE. CDR3 size: 14 residues. V lost 4 bases and J lost 3, with 14 bases in between. The CDR3 protein is CASSPAGVGYEQYF. CDR3 nucleotide sequence: TGTGCCAGCAGCCCCGCCGGTGTGGGCTACGAGCAGTACTTC.

The rearrangement joins TRBV4-2 to TRBJ2-3, with a tentative D call TRBD1 (5 bases). Germline CDR1 and CDR2: LGHNA and YNFKEQ. The CDR3 has 16 residues. The V end was cut by 0 bases, the J end by 1 base, with 11 bases between. The DNA of the CDR3 is TGTGCCAGCAGCCAAGAGACTCAGGGTGGCACAGATACGCAGTATTTT. It yields the protein CASSQETQGGTDTQYF.

This sequence joins TRBV5-8 and TRBJ1-5, with 9 bases aligning to TRBD1. The J segment lost 5 bases and the V segment lost 2 bases, leaving 8 bases of the junction unmatched. CDR1 is SGHTS and CDR2 is YDEGEE in the germline V gene. This CDR3 has 16 residues. The CDR3 coding sequence is TGTGCCAGCAGCTTTTACCGGACAGGGGTGGATCAGCCCCAGCATTTT. Translated: CASSFYRTGVDQPQHF.

The chain is built from TRBV2 and TRBJ2-2; D may be TRBD2 (6 bases). The germline V gene has CDR1 SNHLY and CDR2 FYNNEI. The V end was cut by 7 bases, the J end by 8 bases, with 11 bases between. The CDR3 runs 12 residues. The CDR3 region has the DNA TGTGCCAGCATGGCAGGGAGGGGGGAGCTGTTTTTT. It translates to CASMAGRGELFF. The full variable domain, completed using reference TRBV2 and TRBJ2-2, is EPEVTQTPSHQVTQMGQEVILRCVPISNHLYFYWYRQILGQKVEFLVSFYNNEISEKSEIFDDQFSVERPDGSNFTLKIRSTKLEDSAMYFCASMAGRGELFFGEGSRLTVL.